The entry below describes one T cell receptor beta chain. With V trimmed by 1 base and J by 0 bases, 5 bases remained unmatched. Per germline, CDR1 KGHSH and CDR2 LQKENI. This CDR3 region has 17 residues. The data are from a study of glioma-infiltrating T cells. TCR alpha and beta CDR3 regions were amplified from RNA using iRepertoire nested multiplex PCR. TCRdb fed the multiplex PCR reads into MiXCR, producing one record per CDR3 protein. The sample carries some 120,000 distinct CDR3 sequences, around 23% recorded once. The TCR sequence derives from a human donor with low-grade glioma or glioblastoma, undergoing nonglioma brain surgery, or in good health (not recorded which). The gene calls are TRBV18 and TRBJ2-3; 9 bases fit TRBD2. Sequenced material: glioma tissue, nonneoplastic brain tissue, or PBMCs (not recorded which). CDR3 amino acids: CASSPLAGVTSTDTQYF. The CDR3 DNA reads TGTGCCAGCTCACCACTAGCGGGAGTGACTAGCACAGATACGCAGTATTTT.